This T cell receptor beta chain was recovered during a study of CD8+CD57+ T cells in acquired aplastic anemia. Whoever was chosen for sequencing had shown CD8+CD57+ cell expansion by flow cytometry. When blood sampling took place, the patients had received no therapy. The study profiled TCR beta VDJ and CDR3 using genomic DNA as template. TCRdb re-derived calls from the reads in MiXCR, one entry per CDR3 protein. The top ten hold approximately 42% of the sample, which has 200,000 to 300,000 distinct CDR3 sequences, roughly 82% seen once. The CDR3 totals 13 residues. Per germline, CDR1 SGHVS and CDR2 FQNEAQ. Of note for this clonotype: Antigen: not known. Its ends do not fully match the called genes, so a read error is possible.

Overall study results and limits: Roughly 29 was the count of CD8+ CDR3 sequences that patients shared with controls. Patients were compared with controls for CD8+ Simpson's diversity, and no significant difference emerged.

Sequencing used sorted CD4+, CD8+, or CD8+CD57+ T cells (not recorded which) from PBMCs. This receptor was obtained from a human donor with aplastic anemia. The V call is TRBV7-8, the J call TRBJ1-2; D is possibly TRBD1 (5 bases). The CDR3 DNA follows: TGCGCCAGCAGCTTAGGGGTTGGAGCTGGCTACACCTTC. It is translated as CASSLGVGAGYTF.